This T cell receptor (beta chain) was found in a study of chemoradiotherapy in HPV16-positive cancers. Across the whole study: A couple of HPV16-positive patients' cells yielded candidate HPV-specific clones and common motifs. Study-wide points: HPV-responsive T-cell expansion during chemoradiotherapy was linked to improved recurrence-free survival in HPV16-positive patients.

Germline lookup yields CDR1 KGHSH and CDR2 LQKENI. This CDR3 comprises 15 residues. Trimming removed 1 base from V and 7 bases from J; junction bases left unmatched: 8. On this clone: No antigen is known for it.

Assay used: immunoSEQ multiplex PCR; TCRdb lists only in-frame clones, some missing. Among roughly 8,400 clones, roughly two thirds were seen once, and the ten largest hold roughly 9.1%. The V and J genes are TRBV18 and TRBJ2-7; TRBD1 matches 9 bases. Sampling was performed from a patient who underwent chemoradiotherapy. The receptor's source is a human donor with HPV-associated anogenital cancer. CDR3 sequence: CASSPRGQGAGEQYF. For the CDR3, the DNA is TGTGCCAGCTCACCACGGGGACAGGGTGCAGGTGAGCAGTACTTC.